This record looks at one TCR beta chain sequence and its context. As yet, its antigen is unknown. This sample stems from a study of identical twins. With 0 bases clipped from V and 5 bases from J, the junction kept 10 bases outside the gene matches. Per germline, CDR1 SGHVS and CDR2 FQNEAQ. This CDR3 contains 17 residues. TCRdb reprocessed the 5' RACE reads via MiXCR and lists one record per CDR3 protein. This sample has about 890,000 distinct CDR3 sequences, with roughly an eighth found just once. Study-wide findings and caveats: Conclusions were drawn cross-sectionally by statistical analysis, without following the same donors. Fewer insertions marked abundant cord blood beta clonotypes; young adult naive trended weakly, memory not at all.

The same specimen was also included in a second study, on yellow fever vaccine responses in identical twins. From that second work: Vaccine-induced T cell responses in twins were reportedly observed to appear partly convergent, partly personalized.

The specimen sequenced was PBMCs. The V call is TRBV7-8, the J call TRBJ2-1; 7 bases agree with TRBD2. The sequence came from a woman between 18 and 29 years old in good health. CDR3 residues: CASSLARWEGRDNEQFF. The CDR3 DNA follows: TGTGCCAGCAGCTTAGCGCGGTGGGAGGGCCGAGACAATGAGCAGTTCTTC.